The rows below give T cell receptor beta chains drawn from one sample of a study of patients and donors after allogeneic stem cell transplantation. MiXCR was run by TCRdb on the RT-PCR reads, yielding one entry per CDR3 protein. The sample has 84,000 or so distinct CDR3 sequences, about 48% seen once. Sequenced material: blood, either unsorted or a sorted T cell fraction (not recorded which). These TCRs come from a human donor who was either an allogeneic HSCT recipient or a stem cell or donor lymphocyte infusion donor (not recorded which). It is not recorded whose cells these are; they may come from a transplant donor. The conserved cysteine and the conserved F or W are not part of the CDR3 here.

cdr3_aa: ASSQPTGRGNTEAF
j_call: TRBJ1-1
v_call: TRBV14

cdr3_aa: SVAGGLTDTPLSNEQF
j_call: TRBJ2-1
v_call: TRBV29-1

cdr3_aa: ASSSSETHSNQPQH
j_call: TRBJ1-5
v_call: TRBV7-9

cdr3_aa: ASSYFTGFSQPQH
j_call: TRBJ1-5
v_call: TRBV7-6

cdr3_aa: SATTGGSINSPLH
j_call: TRBJ1-6
v_call: TRBV20-1

cdr3_aa: ATRRDPRVDEQF
j_call: TRBJ2-1
v_call: TRBV10-3

cdr3_aa: SATGLTYEQY
j_call: TRBJ2-7
v_call: TRBV20-1

cdr3_aa: ASSPRTAVNTEAF
j_call: TRBJ1-1
v_call: TRBV7-9

cdr3_aa: ASSQTPRLVGLNEQF
j_call: TRBJ2-1
v_call: TRBV4-3

cdr3_aa: ASSFADRVIYGYT
j_call: TRBJ1-2
v_call: TRBV12-3/TRBV12-4

cdr3_aa: ASSLSMGFATNEKLF
j_call: TRBJ1-4
v_call: TRBV28

cdr3_aa: ASSYPEGDFYGYT
j_call: TRBJ1-2
v_call: TRBV6-5

cdr3_aa: ASSQDPGLGPYNEQF
j_call: TRBJ2-1
v_call: TRBV4-3

cdr3_aa: ATRGGVEQY
j_call: TRBJ2-7
v_call: TRBV15

cdr3_aa: ASSLGGYTIY
j_call: TRBJ1-3
v_call: TRBV12-3/TRBV12-4

cdr3_aa: ASSLTLSRGYT
j_call: TRBJ1-2
v_call: TRBV5-1

cdr3_aa: ASSFSLDRPEQY
j_call: TRBJ2-5
v_call: TRBV7-8

cdr3_aa: ASSLGGKEKLF
j_call: TRBJ1-4
v_call: TRBV7-6

cdr3_aa: SVRDRVNTEAF
j_call: TRBJ1-1
v_call: TRBV29-1

cdr3_aa: ASSLEGPGQLQRYGYT
j_call: TRBJ1-2
v_call: TRBV7-6

cdr3_aa: ASSQELIGGQPYEKLF
j_call: TRBJ1-4
v_call: TRBV4-2

cdr3_aa: ASSAGTAHSPLH
j_call: TRBJ1-6
v_call: TRBV7-9

cdr3_aa: AIKQGRSFYEQY
j_call: TRBJ2-7
v_call: TRBV10-3

cdr3_aa: ASSLDKDNRDSSYEQY
j_call: TRBJ2-7
v_call: TRBV5-1

cdr3_aa: ASSYSQGARSPLH
j_call: TRBJ1-6
v_call: TRBV6-5

cdr3_aa: ASRTSGDNEQF
j_call: TRBJ2-1
v_call: TRBV12-3/TRBV12-4

cdr3_aa: ASSQVFSGLGQPQH
j_call: TRBJ1-5
v_call: TRBV4-1

cdr3_aa: ASSDRADSPLH
j_call: TRBJ1-6
v_call: TRBV12-3/TRBV12-4

cdr3_aa: ASSPTGGEKLF
j_call: TRBJ1-4
v_call: TRBV18

cdr3_aa: ASSYSRGGYT
j_call: TRBJ1-2
v_call: TRBV6-2/TRBV6-3

cdr3_aa: SARPYSGSWDTQY
j_call: TRBJ2-3
v_call: TRBV20-1

cdr3_aa: ASTTETGWSSYEQY
j_call: TRBJ2-7
v_call: TRBV6-5